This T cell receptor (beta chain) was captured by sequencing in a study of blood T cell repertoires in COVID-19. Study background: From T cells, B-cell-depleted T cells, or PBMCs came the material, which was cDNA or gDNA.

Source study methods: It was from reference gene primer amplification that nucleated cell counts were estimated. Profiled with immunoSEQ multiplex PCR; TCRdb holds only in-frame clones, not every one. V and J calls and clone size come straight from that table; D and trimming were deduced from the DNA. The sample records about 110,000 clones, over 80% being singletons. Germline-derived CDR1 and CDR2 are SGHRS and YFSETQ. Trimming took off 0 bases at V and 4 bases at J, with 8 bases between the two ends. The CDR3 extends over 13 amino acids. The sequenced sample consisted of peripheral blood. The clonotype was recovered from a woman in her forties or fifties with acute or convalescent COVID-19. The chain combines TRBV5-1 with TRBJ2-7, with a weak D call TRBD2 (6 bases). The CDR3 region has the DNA TGCGCCAGCAGCTTGGGGGCGGGATACGAGCAGTACTTC. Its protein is CASSLGAGYEQYF.